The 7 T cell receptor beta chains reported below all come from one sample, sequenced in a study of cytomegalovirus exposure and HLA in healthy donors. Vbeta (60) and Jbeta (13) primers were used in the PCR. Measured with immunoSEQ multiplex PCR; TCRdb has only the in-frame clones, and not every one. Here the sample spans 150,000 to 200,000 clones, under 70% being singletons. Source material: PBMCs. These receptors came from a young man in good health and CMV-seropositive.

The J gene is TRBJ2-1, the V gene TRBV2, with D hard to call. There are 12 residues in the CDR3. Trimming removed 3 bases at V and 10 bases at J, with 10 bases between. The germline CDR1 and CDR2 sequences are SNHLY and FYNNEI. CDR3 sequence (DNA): TGTGCCAGCAGTGATTTCGGGTTGGAGCAGTTCTTC. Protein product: CASSDFGLEQFF.

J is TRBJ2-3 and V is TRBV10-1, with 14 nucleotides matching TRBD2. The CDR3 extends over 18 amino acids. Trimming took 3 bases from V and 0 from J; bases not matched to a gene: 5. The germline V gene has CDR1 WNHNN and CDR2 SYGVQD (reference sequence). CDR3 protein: CASSDGLAGGTSTDTQYF. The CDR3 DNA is TGCGCCAGCAGTGATGGACTAGCGGGAGGAACTAGCACAGATACGCAGTATTTT.

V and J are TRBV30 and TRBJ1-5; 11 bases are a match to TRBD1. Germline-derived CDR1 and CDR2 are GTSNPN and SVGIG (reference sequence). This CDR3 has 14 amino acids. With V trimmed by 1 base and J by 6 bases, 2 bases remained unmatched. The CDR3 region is CAWSAGTGGQPQHF. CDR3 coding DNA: TGTGCCTGGAGTGCCGGGACAGGGGGTCAGCCCCAGCATTTT.

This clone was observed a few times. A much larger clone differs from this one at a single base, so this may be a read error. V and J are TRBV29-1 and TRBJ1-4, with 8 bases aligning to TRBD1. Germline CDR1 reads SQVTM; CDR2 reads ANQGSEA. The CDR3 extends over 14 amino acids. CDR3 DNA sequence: TGCAGCGTTGGAACAGGGGGGACTATTGAAAAACTGTTTTTT. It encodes CSVGTGGTIEKLFF.

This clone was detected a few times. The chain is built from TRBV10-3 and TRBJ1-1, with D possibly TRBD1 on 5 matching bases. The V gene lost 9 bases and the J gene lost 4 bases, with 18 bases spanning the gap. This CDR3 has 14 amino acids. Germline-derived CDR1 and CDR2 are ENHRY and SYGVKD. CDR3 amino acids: CAISAGVSATEAFF. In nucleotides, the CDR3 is TGTGCCATATCGGCGGGGGTGAGTGCCACTGAAGCTTTCTTT.

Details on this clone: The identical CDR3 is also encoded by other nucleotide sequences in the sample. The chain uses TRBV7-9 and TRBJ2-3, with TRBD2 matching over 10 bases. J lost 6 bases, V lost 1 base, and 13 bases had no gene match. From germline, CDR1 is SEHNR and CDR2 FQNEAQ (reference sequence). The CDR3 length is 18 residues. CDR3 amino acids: CASSLVLRGLAFTDTQYF. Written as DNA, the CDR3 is TGTGCCAGCAGCTTAGTTTTAAGGGGACTAGCGTTCACGGATACGCAGTATTTT.

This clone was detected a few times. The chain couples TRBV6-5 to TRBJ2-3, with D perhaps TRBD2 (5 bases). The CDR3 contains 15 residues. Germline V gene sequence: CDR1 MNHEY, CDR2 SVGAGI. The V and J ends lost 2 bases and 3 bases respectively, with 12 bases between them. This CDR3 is CASSYRAEATDTQYF. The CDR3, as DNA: TGTGCCAGCAGTTACAGAGCGGAAGCTACAGATACGCAGTATTTT.